The rows below give T cell receptor beta chains drawn from one sample of a study of blood T cell repertoires in COVID-19. Using immunoSEQ multiplex PCR, the repertoire was profiled, and TCRdb retains in-frame clones only, with some absent. The sample lists roughly 38,000 clones, 70% to 90% seen once, with 55% to 70% in the top ten. Sequencing was done on a sample of peripheral blood. Source of these receptors: a man between 65 and 85 years old with acute or convalescent COVID-19. Each CDR3 is given with its conserved first and last residue. D genes are given only for firm matches. Size is omitted from some rows. Given values are once, few, many or a class for expanded clones.

CDR3 length,J gene,clone size,V gene,D gene,CDR3 DNA,CDR3 protein
13,TRBJ1-6,once,TRBV12-3/TRBV12-4,.,TGTGCCAGCAGGTTTGGGGAGTATTCACCCCTCCACTTT,CASRFGEYSPLHF
13,TRBJ1-1,.,TRBV6-5,.,TGTGCCACTCAGATTTCGATGAACACTGAAGCTTTCTTT,CATQISMNTEAFF
13,TRBJ2-3,.,TRBV12-3/TRBV12-4,TRBD1,TGTGCCAGCGGTAACAGGGGGCCCGGTACGCAGTATTTT,CASGNRGPGTQYF
16,TRBJ2-1,once,TRBV11-2,TRBD1,TGTGCCAGCAGCCCCCGGGACAGGGGTTCCTACAATGAGCAGTTCTTC,CASSPRDRGSYNEQFF
16,TRBJ2-1,.,TRBV30,TRBD2,TGTGCCTGGAGTGTACGTCTAGCGGGGGACCCCAATGAGCAGTTCTTC,CAWSVRLAGDPNEQFF
16,TRBJ1-3,.,TRBV5-1,TRBD1,TGCGCCAGCAGCTTGTCGGGACAGGGTGGCGGAAACACCATATATTTT,CASSLSGQGGGNTIYF
14,TRBJ1-5,once,TRBV5-1,.,TGCGCCAGCAGCTTGGGAGGGTCCAATCAGCCCCAGCATTTT,CASSLGGSNQPQHF
12,TRBJ1-4,.,TRBV30,.,TGTGCCTGGACAGGAGGTTATGGAAAACTGTTTTTT,CAWTGGYGKLFF
14,TRBJ2-5,.,TRBV7-2,.,TGTGCCAGCAGCTTAGTGGCAGGTCCCAAGACCCAGTACTTC,CASSLVAGPKTQYF
13,TRBJ1-4,.,TRBV7-8,.,TGTGCCAGCAGCTTCAATTCCAGGGAAAAACTGTTTTTT,CASSFNSREKLFF
19,TRBJ1-3,once,TRBV11-2,TRBD1,TGTGCCAGCAGCCGCGAGGGGCCATATGGACAGGGGCGAGGAAACACCATATATTTT,CASSREGPYGQGRGNTIYF
15,TRBJ1-6,.,TRBV7-2,TRBD1,TGTGCCAGCAGCCGGGACAGACTGCCTAATTCACCCCTCCACTTT,CASSRDRLPNSPLHF
14,TRBJ2-1,.,TRBV28,TRBD2,TGTGCCAGCGATAGCGGGAGGTCCTACAATGAGCAGTTCTTC,CASDSGRSYNEQFF
14,TRBJ1-5,.,TRBV5-1,.,TGCGCCAGCAGCATGGACAGCAGCAATCAGCCCCAGCATTTT,CASSMDSSNQPQHF
12,TRBJ2-7,few,TRBV11-3,.,TGTGCCAGCAGCTCGACATGGAACGAGCAGTACTTC,CASSSTWNEQYF